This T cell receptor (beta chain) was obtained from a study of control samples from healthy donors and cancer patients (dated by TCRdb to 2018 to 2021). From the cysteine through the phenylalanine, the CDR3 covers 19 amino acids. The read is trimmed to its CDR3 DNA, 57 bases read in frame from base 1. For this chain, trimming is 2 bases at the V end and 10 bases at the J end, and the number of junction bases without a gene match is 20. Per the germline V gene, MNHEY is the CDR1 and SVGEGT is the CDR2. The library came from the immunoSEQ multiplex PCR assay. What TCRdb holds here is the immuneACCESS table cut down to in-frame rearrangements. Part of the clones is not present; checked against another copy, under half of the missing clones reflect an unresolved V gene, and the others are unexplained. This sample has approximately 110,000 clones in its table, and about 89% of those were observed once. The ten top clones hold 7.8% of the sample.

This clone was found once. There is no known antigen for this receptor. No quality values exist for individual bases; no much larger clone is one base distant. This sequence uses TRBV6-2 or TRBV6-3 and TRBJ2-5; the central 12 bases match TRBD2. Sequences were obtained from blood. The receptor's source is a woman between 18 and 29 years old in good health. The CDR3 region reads CASSYVLAGGRAHAGGQYF. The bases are TGTGCCAGCAGTTACGTCCTAGCGGGGGGGCGGGCCCACGCTGGCGGCCAGTACTTC.